What follows describes a single TCR beta chain. At one end the junction does not follow the germline gene, possibly because of a read error. Primers used in a second PCR of about 7 to 12 cycles were a sample-barcoded 5' primer and a J-beta primer mix. TCRdb re-derived calls from the 5' RACE reads in MiXCR, one entry per CDR3 protein. The sample shows 850,000 to 950,000 distinct CDR3 sequences, under 30% of them seen only once. From germline, CDR1 is SGHTA and CDR2 FQGNSA. This CDR3 has 14 residues. This sample is part of a study of blood T cells in healthy people across ages. Staff drew around 10 milliliters of peripheral blood from each donor.

The receptor comes from a woman of 80 years or more in good health. This rearrangement joins TRBV7-2 to TRBJ2-7; 10 bases fit TRBD1. Sequenced: blood. CDR3 sequence (DNA): TGTGCCGGCAGCTTTCCGACAGGGGGCTACAAGCAGTACTTC. It yields the protein CAGSFPTGGYKQYF.